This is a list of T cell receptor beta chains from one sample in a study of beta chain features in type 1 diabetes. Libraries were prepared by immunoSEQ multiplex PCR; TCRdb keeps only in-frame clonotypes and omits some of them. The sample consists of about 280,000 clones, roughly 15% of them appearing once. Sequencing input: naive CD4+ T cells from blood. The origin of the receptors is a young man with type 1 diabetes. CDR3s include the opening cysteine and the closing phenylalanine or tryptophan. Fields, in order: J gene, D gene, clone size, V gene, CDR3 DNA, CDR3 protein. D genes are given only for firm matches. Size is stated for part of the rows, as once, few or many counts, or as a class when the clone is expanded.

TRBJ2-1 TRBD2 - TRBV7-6 TGTGCCAGCAGCTTAACTAGCGGGACTCACAATGAGCAGTTCTTC CASSLTSGTHNEQFF
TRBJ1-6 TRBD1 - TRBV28 TGTGCCAGCAGTTCCACCCCGGGACAGTCATGGTCACCCCTCCACTTT CASSSTPGQSWSPLHF
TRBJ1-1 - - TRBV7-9 TGTGCCAGCAGCTTTATGAGGGACACTGAAGCTTTCTTT CASSFMRDTEAFF
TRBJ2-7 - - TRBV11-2 TGTGCCAGCAGCTCCAAGAGTAGGTCAGGGAGGATTGACGAGCAGTACTTC CASSSKSRSGRIDEQYF
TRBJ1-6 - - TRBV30 TGTGCCTGTAGGATTGCTAGACCAAATTCACCCCTCCACTTT CACRIARPNSPLHF
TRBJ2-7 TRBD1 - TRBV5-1 TGCGCCAGCAGCCGGACAGGGGCTGGCTACGAGCAGTACTTC CASSRTGAGYEQYF
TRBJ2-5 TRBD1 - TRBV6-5 TGTGCCAGCAGCTCCGACAGGGGAGGAGAGACCCAGTACTTC CASSSDRGGETQYF
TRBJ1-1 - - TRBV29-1 TGCAGCGTTAGGGGTTTGAACACTGAAGCTTTCTTT CSVRGLNTEAFF
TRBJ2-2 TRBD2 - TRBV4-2 TGTGCCAGCAGCCGGGGGACTAGCGGGACCGGGGAGCTGTTTTTT CASSRGTSGTGELFF
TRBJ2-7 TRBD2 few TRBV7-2 TGTGCCAGCAGCACTTGGACTAGCGGCTACGAGCAGTACTTC CASSTWTSGYEQYF
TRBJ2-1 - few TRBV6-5 TGTGCCAGCAGTTCGCCAGCTAGGGGCCGACAGTTCTTC CASSSPARGRQFF
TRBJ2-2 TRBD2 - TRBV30 TGTGCCTGCCCAATGGGGAGGGCCGGGGAGCTGTTTTTT CACPMGRAGELFF
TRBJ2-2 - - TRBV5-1 TGCGCCAGCAGCTTCCCGACCGGGGAGCTGTTTTTT CASSFPTGELFF
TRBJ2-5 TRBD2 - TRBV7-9 TGTGCCAGCAGCTTCCACGGGACTAGCGGTCAAGAGACCCAGTACTTC CASSFHGTSGQETQYF
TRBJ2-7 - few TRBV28 TGTGCCAGCAGCCCCCGATGGGAGGTGCAGTACTTC CASSPRWEVQYF
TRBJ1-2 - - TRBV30 TGTGCCTGGAGTGTACGCGGGACTGACGGCTACACCTTC CAWSVRGTDGYTF
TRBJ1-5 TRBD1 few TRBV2 TGTGCCAGCAGTAAAACGACAGGGAGTTCCAATCAGCCCCAGCATTTT CASSKTTGSSNQPQHF
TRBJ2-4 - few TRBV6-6 TGTGCCAGCACCGCCGCGGGAAACATTCAGTACTTC CASTAAGNIQYF
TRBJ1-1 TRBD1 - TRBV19 TGTGCCAGTAGTAAGGGACAGCTAGCTTTCTTT CASSKGQLAFF
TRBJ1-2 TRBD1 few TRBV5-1 TGCGCCAGCAGCCCAGGGACAGACCTTGGGGGCTACACCTTC CASSPGTDLGGYTF
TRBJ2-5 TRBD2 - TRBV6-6 TGTGCCAGCAGCTTAGCGGGGTGGGAGACCCAGTACTTC CASSLAGWETQYF
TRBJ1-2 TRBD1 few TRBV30 TGTGCCTGGAGTGGGACAGGCACAAACTATGGCTACACCTTC CAWSGTGTNYGYTF
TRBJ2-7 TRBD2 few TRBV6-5 TGTGCCAGTAGGCTAGCGGGGGTAGAAGAGCAGTACTTC CASRLAGVEEQYF
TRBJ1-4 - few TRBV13 TGTGCCAGCAGCTTCGGGCGGGTCAATGAAAAACTGTTTTTT CASSFGRVNEKLFF
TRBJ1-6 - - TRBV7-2 TGTGCCAGCAGCCTAAGTGGTGATTCACCCCTCCACTTT CASSLSGDSPLHF
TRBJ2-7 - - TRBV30 TGTGCCTGGAGTGGACAGCTAGCCTACGAGCAGTACTTC CAWSGQLAYEQYF
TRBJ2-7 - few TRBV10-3 TGTGCCATCAGTACAGAAATAATCTACGAGCAGTACTTC CAISTEIIYEQYF
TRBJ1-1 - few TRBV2 TGTGCCAGCAGAGAGGGTCGCACTGAAGCTTTCTTT CASREGRTEAFF
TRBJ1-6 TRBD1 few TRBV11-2 TGTGCCAGCAAAACTGGGACAGGGGGTTCACCCCTCCACTTT CASKTGTGGSPLHF
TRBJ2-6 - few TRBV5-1 TGCGCCAGCAGTGGAGGCTCTGGGGCCAACGTCCTGACTTTC CASSGGSGANVLTF
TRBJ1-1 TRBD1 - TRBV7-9 TGTGCCAATACAGACAGGGGGAACACTGAAGCTTTCTTT CANTDRGNTEAFF
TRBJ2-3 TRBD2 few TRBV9 TGTGCCAGCAGCCCCGGGACTAGCGGGCTAGATACGCAGTATTTT CASSPGTSGLDTQYF
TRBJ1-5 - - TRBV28 TGTGCCAGCAGTTTAATAGCAGGGTCGAGCAATCAGCCCCAGCATTTT CASSLIAGSSNQPQHF
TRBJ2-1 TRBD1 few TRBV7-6 TGTGCCAGCAGCTCGATCGGACAGGGAAGATCCTACAATGAGCAGTTCTTC CASSSIGQGRSYNEQFF
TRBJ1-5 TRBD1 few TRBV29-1 TGCAGCGTTGGCACAGGGGTTGCTCAGCCCCAGCATTTT CSVGTGVAQPQHF
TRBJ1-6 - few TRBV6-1 TGTGCCAGCAGTGTACAGGACACGAGCTCCTATAATTCACCCCTCCACTTT CASSVQDTSSYNSPLHF
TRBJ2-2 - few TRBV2 TGTGCCAGTCGAACTCTATACACCGGGGAGCTGTTTTTT CASRTLYTGELFF
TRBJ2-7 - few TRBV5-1 TGCGCCAGCGCTCTTCGGCAGGGCGTCTACGAGCAGTACTTC CASALRQGVYEQYF
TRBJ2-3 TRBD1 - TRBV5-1 TGCGCCAGCAGACTAACAGGGGCAGATACGCAGTATTTT CASRLTGADTQYF
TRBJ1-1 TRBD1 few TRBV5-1 TGCGCCAGCAGCTTCCAGGGGGCCTGGACTGAAGCTTTCTTT CASSFQGAWTEAFF
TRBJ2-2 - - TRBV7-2 TGTGCCAGCAGCTTAAGTCCGACTAGAGGAGCCGGGGAGCTGTTTTTT CASSLSPTRGAGELFF
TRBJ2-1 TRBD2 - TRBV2 TGTGCCAGCAGCGAACTAGCGGGGGGCCAAAATGAGCAGTTCTTC CASSELAGGQNEQFF
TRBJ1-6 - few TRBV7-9 TGTGCCAGCAGCCGCCGGGTCCCAAACAATTCACCCCTCCACTTT CASSRRVPNNSPLHF
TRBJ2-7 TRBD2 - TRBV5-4 TGTGCCAGCAGCTTGTGGCAGGGACTAGCCTACGAGCAGTACTTC CASSLWQGLAYEQYF
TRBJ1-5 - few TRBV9 TGTGCCAGCAGCCGTCACGGGGGGGTCAATCAGCCCCAGCATTTT CASSRHGGVNQPQHF
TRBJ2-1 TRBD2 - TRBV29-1 TGCAGCGTTGCTAGCGGGAAAAACAATGAGCAGTTCTTC CSVASGKNNEQFF
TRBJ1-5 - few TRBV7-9 TGTGCCAGCAGCTTAGGAGGGACATCCAATCAGCCCCAGCATTTT CASSLGGTSNQPQHF
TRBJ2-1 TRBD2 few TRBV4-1 TGCGCCAGCAGCCGCATCGAAGCGGGACTAGCGGGTAATGAGCAGTTCTTC CASSRIEAGLAGNEQFF
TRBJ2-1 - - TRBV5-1 TGCGCCAGCAGCTTGTCGGCAAGCGATGAGCAGTTCTTC CASSLSASDEQFF
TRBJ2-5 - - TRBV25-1 TGTGCCAGCAGTGATCTGGGGGCGGAGACCCAGTACTTC CASSDLGAETQYF
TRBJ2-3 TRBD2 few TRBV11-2 TGTGCCAGCAGCTTAGGGTCTAGCGGGAGCACAGATACGCAGTATTTT CASSLGSSGSTDTQYF
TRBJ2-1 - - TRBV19 TGTGCCAGTAGTATAGAACAGCCTAATGAGCAGTTCTTC CASSIEQPNEQFF
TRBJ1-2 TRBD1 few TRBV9 TGTGCCAGCAGCCCGGACAGGGACTATGGCTACACCTTC CASSPDRDYGYTF
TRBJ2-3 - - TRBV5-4 TGTGCCAGCAGCTTGGGCGGGACTAGCACAGATACGCAGTATTTT CASSLGGTSTDTQYF
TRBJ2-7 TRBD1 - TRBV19 TGTGCCAGTAGTCCTCGAGACAGGGATCTCTACGAGCAGTACTTC CASSPRDRDLYEQYF
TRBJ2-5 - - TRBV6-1 TGTGCCAGCAGGCCGCGGTGGGTACAACAAGAGACCCAGTACTTC CASRPRWVQQETQYF
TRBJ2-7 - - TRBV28 TGTGCCAGCAGTACCCCAGGGGATTCCTACGAGCAGTACTTC CASSTPGDSYEQYF
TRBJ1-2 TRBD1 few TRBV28 TGTGCCAGCAGTTTGGCCAGGGGGTGGTATGGCTACACCTTC CASSLARGWYGYTF
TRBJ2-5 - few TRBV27 TGTGCCAGCAGTTTAGACCTCGGGGAGACCCAGTACTTC CASSLDLGETQYF
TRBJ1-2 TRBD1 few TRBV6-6 TGTGCCAGCAGACTGCCGGGACAGGGGGCTGGTGGCTACACCTTC CASRLPGQGAGGYTF